The 5 T cell receptor beta chains below all came from one sample that was sequenced in a study of T cells in localized non-small cell lung cancer. Sequencing used immunoSEQ multiplex PCR; TCRdb keeps in-frame clones, though not all of them. The repertoire holds over a thousand clones, with 22% as singletons. This specimen was normal lung tissue next to the tumor, taken before any cancer treatment. These receptors all come from a man aged 35-69 years with stage II lung adenocarcinoma.

This clone was seen a handful of times. The rearrangement links TRBV19 to TRBJ2-2; possible D gene TRBD2, 5 bases. The germline gives CDR1 LNHDA, CDR2 SQIVND (reference sequence). With 8 bases removed from V and 4 bases from J, the gap between germline ends came to 11 bases. The CDR3 sequence is 13 residues long. The CDR3 DNA sequence: TGTGCCAGTCAAGCGGATTTCACCGGGGAGCTGTTTTTT. Its protein product is CASQADFTGELFF.

The chain employs TRBV28 and TRBJ1-2; D is unclear. Germline CDR1 MDHEN, CDR2 SYDVKM. The CDR3 totals 14 residues. V dropped 7 bases and J dropped 2 bases, with 14 bases sitting between them. As DNA, the CDR3 is TGTGCCAGCAAGGGCCAAGCCTCAAACTATGGCTACACCTTC. Protein: CASKGQASNYGYTF.

This clone was detected only once. The chain uses TRBV18 and TRBJ2-7; TRBD1 is a possible D gene (5 bases). CDR1 is KGHSH, CDR2 LQKENI, per germline. Trimming shortened V by 6 bases and J by 6 bases, and 15 bases separated the two germline ends. The CDR3 has 13 amino acids. The CDR3 DNA reads as TGTGCCAGCTCGCTGACAGACGGTAGCGAGCAGTACTTC. This translates into CASSLTDGSEQYF.

This clone is medium-sized. The chain links TRBV11-3 to TRBJ1-5, with D possibly matching TRBD1 (5 bases). With 4 bases removed from V and 5 bases from J, the gap between germline ends came to 15 bases. The CDR3 contains 15 residues. Per germline, CDR1 SGHNT and CDR2 YENEEA. In DNA, the CDR3 is TGTGCCAGCAGCTCCCCCGGGGCTGGGGATCAGCCCCAGCATTTT. It translates to CASSSPGAGDQPQHF.

This chain joins TRBV6-7 and TRBJ2-3; TRBD2 aligns across 7 bases. TRBV6-7 is labeled an ORF, and its function is uncertain. The CDR3 is 17 residues long. With 0 bases clipped from V and 0 bases from J, the junction kept 6 bases outside the gene matches. CDR3 nucleotide sequence: TGTGCCAGCAGTTACTCTTCGCGGGAGTTAAGCACAGATACGCAGTATTTT. Translated: CASSYSSRELSTDTQYF.